The 2 T cell receptor beta chains reported below all come from one sample, sequenced in a study of cytomegalovirus exposure and HLA in healthy donors. The PCR contained 60 Vbeta and 13 Jbeta primers. Generated by immunoSEQ multiplex PCR, the TCRdb table keeps only in-frame clones and is missing some. The profile shows 170,000 or so clones, over 70% of them singletons. Sequencing was performed on PBMCs. Receptor source: a man in his forties in good health and CMV-seronegative.

CDR3 nucleotides: TGCGCCAGCAGCCGAGTGAACACTGAAGCTTTCTTT. Translating gives CASSRVNTEAFF. V gene TRBV4-1 combines with J gene TRBJ1-1; no firm D call. The CDR3 has 12 amino acids. V lost 4 bases to trimming and J lost 0 bases, with 3 bases between them. Germline V gene data show CDR1 as MGHRA and CDR2 as YSYEKL.

The chain joins TRBV29-1 to TRBJ1-1; D is possibly TRBD1 (5 bases). The CDR3 is 16 residues long. The V gene lost 3 bases and the J gene lost 4 bases, with 21 bases spanning the gap. The germline V gene encodes CDR1 SQVTM and CDR2 ANQGSEA. The CDR3: CSVEGRVSVVGTEAFF. CDR3 bases: TGCAGCGTTGAGGGCAGGGTCTCTGTTGTTGGCACTGAAGCTTTCTTT.